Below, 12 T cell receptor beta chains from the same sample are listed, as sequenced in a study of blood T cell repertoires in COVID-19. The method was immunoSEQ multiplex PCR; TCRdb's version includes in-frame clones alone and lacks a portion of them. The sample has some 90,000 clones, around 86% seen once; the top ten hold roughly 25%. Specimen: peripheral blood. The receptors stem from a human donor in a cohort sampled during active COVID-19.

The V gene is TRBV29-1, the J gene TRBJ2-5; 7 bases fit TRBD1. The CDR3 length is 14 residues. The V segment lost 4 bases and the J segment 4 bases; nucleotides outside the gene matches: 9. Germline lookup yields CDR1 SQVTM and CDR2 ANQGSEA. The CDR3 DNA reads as TGCAGCGTTGTAAAGGGGAACAGGGGAGAGACCCAGTACTTC. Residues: CSVVKGNRGETQYF.

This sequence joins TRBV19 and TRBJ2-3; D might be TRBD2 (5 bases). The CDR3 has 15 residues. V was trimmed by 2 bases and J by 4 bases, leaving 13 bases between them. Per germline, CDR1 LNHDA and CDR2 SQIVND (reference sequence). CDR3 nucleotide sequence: TGTGCCAGTAGTATACGTGCTAGCCTCCCAGATACGCAGTATTTT. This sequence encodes CASSIRASLPDTQYF. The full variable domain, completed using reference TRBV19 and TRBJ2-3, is DGGITQSPKYLFRKEGQNVTLSCEQNLNHDAMYWYRQDPGQGLRLIYYSQIVNDFQKGDIAEGYSVSREKKESFPLTVTSAQKNPTAFYLCASSIRASLPDTQYFGPGTRLTVL.

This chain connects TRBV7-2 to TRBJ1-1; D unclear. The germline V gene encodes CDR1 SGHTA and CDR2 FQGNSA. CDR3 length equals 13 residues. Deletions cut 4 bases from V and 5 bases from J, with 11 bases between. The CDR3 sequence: CASSSTMLTEAFF. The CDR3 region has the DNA TGTGCCAGCAGCTCCACTATGCTTACTGAAGCTTTCTTT.

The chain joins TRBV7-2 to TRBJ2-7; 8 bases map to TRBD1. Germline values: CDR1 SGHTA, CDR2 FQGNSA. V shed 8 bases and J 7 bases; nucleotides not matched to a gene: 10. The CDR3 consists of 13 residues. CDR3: CASAIQGAGEQYF. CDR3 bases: TGTGCCAGCGCGATCCAGGGGGCCGGGGAGCAGTACTTC.

The CDR3 DNA reads as TGTGCCAGCAGCCCCGGGACATCCAACTATGGCTACACCTTC. This gives the protein CASSPGTSNYGYTF. The J gene is TRBJ1-2, the V gene TRBV11-2; tentative D call: TRBD1 (6 bases). V dropped 5 bases and J dropped 2 bases, with 12 bases sitting between them. This CDR3 spans 14 amino acids. Germline CDR1 SGHAT, CDR2 FQNNGV. The full variable domain, with the rest looked up from reference TRBV11-2 and TRBJ1-2, is EAGVAQSPRYKIIEKRQSVAFWCNPISGHATLYWYQQILGQGPKLLIQFQNNGVVDDSQLPKDRFSAERLKGVDSTLKIQPAKLEDSAVYLCASSPGTSNYGYTFGSGTRLTVV.

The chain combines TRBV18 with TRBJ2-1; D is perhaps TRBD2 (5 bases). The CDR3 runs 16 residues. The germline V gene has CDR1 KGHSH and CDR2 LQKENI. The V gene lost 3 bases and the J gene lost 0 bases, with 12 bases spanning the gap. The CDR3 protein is CASSPRGSSSYNEQFF. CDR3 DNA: TGTGCCAGCTCACCCCGGGGTTCGAGCTCCTACAATGAGCAGTTCTTC.

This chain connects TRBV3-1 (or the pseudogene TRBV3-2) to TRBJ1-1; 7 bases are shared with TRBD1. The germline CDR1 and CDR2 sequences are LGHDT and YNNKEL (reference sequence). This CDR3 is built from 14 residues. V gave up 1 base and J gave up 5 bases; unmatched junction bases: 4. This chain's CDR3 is CASSQAGTVTEAFF. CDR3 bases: TGTGCCAGCAGCCAAGCCGGGACAGTAACTGAAGCTTTCTTT.

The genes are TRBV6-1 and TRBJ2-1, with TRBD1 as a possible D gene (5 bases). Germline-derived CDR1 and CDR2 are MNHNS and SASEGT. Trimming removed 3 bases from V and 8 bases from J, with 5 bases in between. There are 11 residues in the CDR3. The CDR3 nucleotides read TGTGCCAGCAGTGACAGGGATGAGCAGTTCTTC. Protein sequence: CASSDRDEQFF.

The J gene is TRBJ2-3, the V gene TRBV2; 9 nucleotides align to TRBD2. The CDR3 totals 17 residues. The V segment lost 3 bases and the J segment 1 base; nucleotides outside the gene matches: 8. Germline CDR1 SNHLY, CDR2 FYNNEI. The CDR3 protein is CASSDSAVAGGTDTQYF. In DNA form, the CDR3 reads TGTGCCAGCAGTGATTCCGCGGTAGCGGGGGGCACAGATACGCAGTATTTT.

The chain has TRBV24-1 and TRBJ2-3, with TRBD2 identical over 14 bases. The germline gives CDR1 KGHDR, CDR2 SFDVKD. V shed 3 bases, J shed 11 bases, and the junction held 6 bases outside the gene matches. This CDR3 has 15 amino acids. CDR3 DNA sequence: TGTGCCACCAGTGATCCGGGACTAGCGGGGGCCCAGCAGTATTTT. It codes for CATSDPGLAGAQQYF.

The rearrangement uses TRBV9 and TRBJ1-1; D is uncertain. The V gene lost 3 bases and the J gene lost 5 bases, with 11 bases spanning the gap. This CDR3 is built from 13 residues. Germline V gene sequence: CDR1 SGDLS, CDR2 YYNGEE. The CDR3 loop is CASSGLAGTEAFF. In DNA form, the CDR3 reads TGTGCCAGCAGCGGCCTGGCGGGGACTGAAGCTTTCTTT.

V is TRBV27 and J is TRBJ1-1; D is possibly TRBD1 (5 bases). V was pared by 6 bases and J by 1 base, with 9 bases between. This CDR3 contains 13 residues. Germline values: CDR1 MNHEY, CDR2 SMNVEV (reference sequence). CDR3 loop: CASSLTANTEAFF. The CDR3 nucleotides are TGTGCCAGCAGCTTGACAGCGAACACTGAAGCTTTCTTT.